The rows below give T cell receptor beta chains drawn from one sample of a study of blood T cell repertoires in COVID-19. Generated by immunoSEQ multiplex PCR, the TCRdb table keeps only in-frame clones and is missing some. This repertoire shows some 130,000 clones, roughly 80% found once; its top ten account for approximately 6%. Material for sequencing was PBMCs or T cells enriched from blood (not recorded which). The receptors were gathered from a woman in her fifties or sixties who had recovered from COVID-19. Both conserved end residues are part of each CDR3. The D gene is left open where the match is weak. Clone size is given for some rows only: seen once, a few or many times, or a class if the clone is expanded.

cdr3_aa cdr3_nt j_call clone_size d_call v_call cdr3_length
CAISEPPGEKLFF TGTGCCATCAGTGAGCCCCCGGGGGAAAAACTGTTTTTT TRBJ1-4 once . TRBV10-3 13
CASSQRERGYTF TGTGCCAGCAGCCAACGGGAGAGAGGCTACACCTTC TRBJ1-2 . . TRBV3-1/TRBV3-2 12
CASSLGERSEAFF TGTGCCAGCAGCCTAGGGGAGCGGTCTGAAGCTTTCTTT TRBJ1-1 . . TRBV11-3 13
CASSKLNPYTDTQYF TGCGCCAGCAGCAAACTTAACCCCTACACAGATACGCAGTATTTT TRBJ2-3 . . TRBV5-1 15
CASSWRDDVAFF TGTGCCAGCAGCTGGCGGGACGACGTAGCTTTCTTT TRBJ1-1 . . TRBV7-2 12
CASSLEDSSDTQYF TGTGCCAGCAGCTTAGAGGACAGCTCAGATACGCAGTATTTT TRBJ2-3 . . TRBV7-9 14
CASSVEKFSGNTEAFF TGTGCCAGCAGCGTAGAAAAGTTTTCGGGGAACACTGAAGCTTTCTTT TRBJ1-1 . . TRBV9 16
CASSAQGPSYEQYF TGTGCCAGCAGTGCCCAGGGCCCCTCCTACGAGCAGTACTTC TRBJ2-7 . . TRBV28 14
CASSPLRGAYGYTF TGTGCCAGCTCACCACTCCGGGGGGCCTATGGCTACACCTTC TRBJ1-2 . . TRBV18 14
CASSQTTGRVYNSPLHF TGCGCCAGCAGCCAAACGACAGGCCGGGTCTATAATTCACCCCTCCACTTT TRBJ1-6 . . TRBV4-1 17
CAWSVNGVRQPQHF TGTGCCTGGAGTGTAAACGGGGTCCGTCAGCCCCAGCATTTT TRBJ1-5 few . TRBV30 14
CASSFQNPYEQYF TGTGCCAGTAGCTTCCAGAACCCCTACGAGCAGTACTTC TRBJ2-7 few . TRBV19 13
CASSLEVSGNQPQHF TGTGCCAGCAGTTTAGAGGTGTCGGGCAATCAGCCCCAGCATTTT TRBJ1-5 few . TRBV28 15
CASSGQVRAEAFF TGTGCCAGTAGCGGACAGGTCAGGGCTGAAGCTTTCTTT TRBJ1-1 . TRBD1 TRBV19 13
CASSAGQPLLNTEAFF TGTGCCAGCAGTGCGGGACAGCCTCTCTTGAACACTGAAGCTTTCTTT TRBJ1-1 . TRBD1 TRBV6-1 16
CASSPGGQPQHF TGTGCCAGCAGCCCGGGGGGTCAGCCCCAGCATTTT TRBJ1-5 few . TRBV7-9 12
CASRTGGSNGGKLFF TGTGCCAGCAGGACAGGGGGCTCAAACGGGGGAAAACTGTTTTTT TRBJ1-4 . TRBD1 TRBV27 15
CASSLQAGTYHTDTQYF TGTGCCAGCAGCTTACAGGCCGGGACATACCACACAGATACGCAGTATTTT TRBJ2-3 . . TRBV7-9 17
CAIDRDSNQPQHF TGTGCCATCGACCGGGATAGCAATCAGCCCCAGCATTTT TRBJ1-5 . . TRBV7-9 13
CAISWDSNYGYTF TGTGCCATCAGTTGGGACAGCAACTATGGCTACACCTTC TRBJ1-2 . TRBD1 TRBV10-3 13
CATSRRTEEFWNQPQHF TGTGCCACCAGCAGAAGGACGGAGGAATTTTGGAATCAGCCCCAGCATTTT TRBJ1-5 . . TRBV15 17
CATSKTDRGPYSGSEKLFF TGTGCCACCAGCAAAACGGACAGGGGCCCGTATTCCGGGAGTGAAAAACTGTTTTTT TRBJ1-4 . TRBD1 TRBV15 19
CASSTRDRGTDTQYF TGTGCCAGCAGTACCCGGGACAGGGGCACAGATACGCAGTATTTT TRBJ2-3 . TRBD1 TRBV6-2/TRBV6-3 15
CASSQDAGWAEAFF TGTGCCAGCAGCCAAGATGCAGGGTGGGCTGAAGCTTTCTTT TRBJ1-1 . . TRBV14 14
CASSPPNRVSGANVLTF TGTGCCAGCTCACCACCAAACAGGGTCTCTGGGGCCAACGTCCTGACTTTC TRBJ2-6 . . TRBV18 17
CASSEGTNYGYTF TGCGCCAGCAGTGAGGGGACAAACTATGGCTACACCTTC TRBJ1-2 . . TRBV10-2 13
CASSLVAGDYGYTF TGTGCCAGCAGCTTAGTAGCAGGGGACTATGGCTACACCTTC TRBJ1-2 . . TRBV7-9 14
CASSTNRASGANVLTF TGTGCCAGCAGCACAAACAGGGCCTCTGGGGCCAACGTCCTGACTTTC TRBJ2-6 . . TRBV7-9 16
CAISEGLAGITDTQYF TGTGCCATCAGTGAAGGCCTAGCGGGTATCACAGATACGCAGTATTTT TRBJ2-3 . TRBD2 TRBV10-3 16
CASSPLPPPPGSTDTQYF TGTGCCAGCAGTCCCCTCCCTCCCCCCCCGGGTAGCACAGATACGCAGTATTTT TRBJ2-3 . . TRBV27 18
CASSLAGEPSRGYTF TGCGCCAGCAGCTTGGCGGGGGAGCCCTCCCGTGGCTACACCTTC TRBJ1-2 many . TRBV5-1 15
CASSLARSSIPYNEQFF TGCGCCAGCAGCTTGGCTAGAAGCAGTATTCCCTACAATGAGCAGTTCTTC TRBJ2-1 . . TRBV5-1 17
CASSFSGGSYNEQFF TGCGCCAGCAGCTTTAGCGGGGGATCCTACAATGAGCAGTTCTTC TRBJ2-1 . TRBD2 TRBV5-1 15
CASSLGQLTYNEQFF TGTGCCAGCAGCCTGGGACAGTTGACCTACAATGAGCAGTTCTTC TRBJ2-1 . TRBD1 TRBV7-2 15
CASSPERNTEAFF TGTGCCAGCTCCCCTGAGAGGAACACTGAAGCTTTCTTT TRBJ1-1 . . TRBV18 13
CASSYSGSGEAFF TGTGCCAGCAGTTACTCTGGGTCCGGGGAAGCTTTCTTT TRBJ1-1 . . TRBV6-5 13
CASSPSVIRYNEQFF TGTGCCAGCAGCCCCAGCGTGATCCGATACAATGAGCAGTTCTTC TRBJ2-1 . . TRBV4-2 15
CASSLDFLNTEAFF TGTGCCAGCAGCTTGGACTTTCTTAACACTGAAGCTTTCTTT TRBJ1-1 . . TRBV7-9 14
CASRPVGQTNYGYTF TGTGCCAGCAGGCCCGTAGGACAGACCAACTATGGCTACACCTTC TRBJ1-2 few . TRBV14 15
CASSIGQGAGNTIYF TGTGCCAGTAGTATCGGACAGGGGGCTGGAAACACCATATATTTT TRBJ1-3 . TRBD1 TRBV19 15
CASSLQGGGNTIYF TGTGCCAGCAGTTTACAAGGCGGTGGAAACACCATATATTTT TRBJ1-3 . . TRBV28 14
CASSQEISGNTIYF TGTGCCAGCAGTCAGGAAATCTCTGGAAACACCATATATTTT TRBJ1-3 few . TRBV2 14
CASGFLGGSTEAFF TGTGCCAGTGGATTCCTCGGGGGGAGCACTGAAGCTTTCTTT TRBJ1-1 few . TRBV6-5 14
CASSFFYRGYDADTQYF TGTGCCAGCAGTTTCTTTTACAGGGGTTATGACGCAGATACGCAGTATTTT TRBJ2-3 . TRBD1 TRBV28 17
CASSPPDRSSYEQYF TGCGCCAGCAGTCCCCCTGACAGGAGCTCCTACGAGCAGTACTTC TRBJ2-7 . . TRBV5-1 15
CASSSQGVVGNQPQHF TGTGCCAGCAGTTCTCAGGGGGTGGTTGGCAATCAGCCCCAGCATTTT TRBJ1-5 . TRBD1 TRBV6-5 16
CASSLDGAGREQYF TGCGCCAGCAGCTTGGATGGCGCAGGGAGGGAGCAGTACTTC TRBJ2-7 . . TRBV5-1 14
CASSMDRGNQPQHF TGCGCCAGCAGCATGGACCGGGGCAATCAGCCCCAGCATTTT TRBJ1-5 once . TRBV5-1 14
CASSFGTAYGYTF TGTGCCAGCAGTTTTGGTACAGCCTATGGCTACACCTTC TRBJ1-2 . . TRBV28 13
CASSHGDDDQPQHF TGCGCCAGCAGCCACGGAGACGACGATCAGCCCCAGCATTTT TRBJ1-5 . . TRBV5-1 14
CASTRGWRENFGELFF TGTGCCAGCACTAGAGGTTGGAGGGAAAACTTCGGGGAGCTGTTTTTT TRBJ2-2 . . TRBV2 16